Below, 20 T cell receptor beta chains from the same sample are listed, as sequenced in a study of regulatory T cells in long-lasting Graves disease. Library construction for TCR beta used iRepertoire HTBI primers and Arm-PCR of CDR3 regions. TCRdb ran MiXCR on the multiplex PCR reads and lists one entry per CDR3 protein. In the table there are roughly 220,000 distinct CDR3 sequences, around 18% of which are singletons. Described time point: newly diagnosed GD, antithyroid drugs for less than 3 months. PBMC RNA was the source of the TCR library. The source was peripheral blood mononuclear cells (PBMCs), collected at new diagnosis, from a patient treated with antithyroid drugs. These receptors were obtained from a female donor with Graves disease.

This clonotype was detected many times. The chain carries TRBV19 and TRBJ2-2; the match to TRBD2 covers 7 bases. The germline gives CDR1 LNHDA, CDR2 SQIVND (reference sequence). V lost 3 bases, J lost 6 bases, and 7 bases stayed unmatched. The CDR3 extends over 15 amino acids. CDR3 sequence reads: CASSMGAGSAGELFF. In nucleotides, the CDR3 is TGTGCCAGTAGTATGGGAGCGGGGTCTGCCGGGGAGCTGTTTTTT.

This clonotype was detected many times. This rearrangement joins TRBV7-2 to TRBJ2-7; the D gene is possibly TRBD2 (6 bases). The germline V and J ends were trimmed by 1 base and 7 bases, with 17 bases remaining between them. CDR1 is SGHTA and CDR2 is FQGNSA in the germline V gene. The CDR3 loop spans 15 amino acids. The CDR3 nucleotides read TGTGCCAGCAGCTTAGGAGGGAGTAAACGGGGGGAGCAGTACTTC. It specifies CASSLGGSKRGEQYF.

The chain joins TRBV5-4 to TRBJ2-5; the D gene is possibly TRBD1 (5 bases). Germline-derived CDR1 and CDR2 are SGHNT and YYREEE (reference sequence). The CDR3 is 14 residues long. V lost 2 bases to trimming and J lost 2 bases, with 10 bases between them. This CDR3 reads CASSFYDRQETQYF. Written as DNA, the CDR3 is TGTGCCAGCAGCTTCTATGACAGACAAGAGACCCAGTACTTC.

This clonotype was seen many times. V gene TRBV5-5 combines with J gene TRBJ2-5, with D hard to call. The CDR3 loop spans 15 amino acids. Per the germline V gene, CDR1 is SGHKS and CDR2 is YYEKEE (reference sequence). The V end was cut by 0 bases, the J end by 5 bases, with 14 bases between. The CDR3 here is CASSLVFGPDETQYF. CDR3 bases: TGTGCCAGCAGCTTGGTGTTTGGGCCGGATGAGACCCAGTACTTC.

This clonotype was found many times. The chain employs TRBV6-1 and TRBJ1-1; 12 positions agree with TRBD1. The CDR3 consists of 14 residues. Germline loops: CDR1 MNHNS, CDR2 SASEGT. V dropped 8 bases and J dropped 9; count of bases not matched to a gene: 10. CDR3 DNA: TGTGCCAGCGGGACAGGGGGCCTCGGAGAGAAAGCTTTCTTT. As protein: CASGTGGLGEKAFF.

This clonotype was observed at least ten times. The rearrangement joins TRBV19 to TRBJ1-1; possibly TRBD1 for D (5 bases). Trimming removed 7 bases from V and 4 bases from J, with 16 bases in between. CDR1 LNHDA and CDR2 SQIVND come from the germline V gene (reference sequence). CDR3 length equals 14 residues. The CDR3 DNA follows: TGTGCCAGTATCCGACGGGACGGTCTCACTGAAGCTTTCTTT. This codes for CASIRRDGLTEAFF.

This clonotype was observed at least ten times. The J gene is TRBJ1-2, the V gene TRBV24-1; 8 positions agree with TRBD1. This CDR3 has 14 residues. V shed 11 bases and J 2 bases; nucleotides not matched to a gene: 9. CDR1 and CDR2 (germline): KGHDR, SFDVKD. This CDR3 is CANLLRGQNYGYTF. The CDR3 region has the DNA TGTGCCAACTTACTCAGGGGGCAGAACTATGGCTACACCTTC.

The sample holds many counts of this clonotype. The gene calls are TRBV30 and TRBJ1-1; D is unresolved. The CDR3 covers 13 residues. CDR1 GTSNPN and CDR2 SVGIG come from the germline V gene (reference sequence). Trimming cost V 7 bases and J 0 bases, with 12 bases left between them. The CDR3 is CASPSGMNTEAFF. The DNA of the CDR3 is TGTGCCTCCCCCTCGGGCATGAACACTGAAGCTTTCTTT. The whole variable domain, remainder taken from reference TRBV30 and TRBJ1-1, is SQTIHQWPATLVQPVGSPLSLECTVEGTSNPNLYWYRQAAGRGLQLLFYSVGIGQISSEVPQNLSASRPQDRQFILSSKKLLLSDSGFYLCASPSGMNTEAFFGQGTRLTVV.

This clonotype showed up just a few times. The chain couples TRBV24-1 to TRBJ1-2; perhaps TRBD1 as D (5 bases). V lost 1 base and J 7 bases, leaving 9 bases between the germline ends. Germline V gene data show CDR1 as KGHDR and CDR2 as SFDVKD. The CDR3 is 13 amino acids. DNA of the CDR3: TGTGCCACCAGTGATTTTGGGGGTGGTGGCTACACCTTC. Amino acid sequence: CATSDFGGGGYTF.

The chain couples TRBV28 to TRBJ2-3; D remains unclear. CDR1 is MDHEN, CDR2 SYDVKM, per germline. V dropped 1 base and J dropped 5 bases, with 4 bases sitting between them. CDR3 length: 12 residues. DNA of the CDR3: TGTGCCAGCAGTTTATATGGAGATACGCAGTATTTT. It yields the protein CASSLYGDTQYF. The variable domain in full, completed from reference TRBV28 and TRBJ2-3, reads DVKVTQSSRYLVKRTGEKVFLECVQDMDHENMFWYRQDPGLGLRLIYFSYDVKMKEKGDIPEGYSVSREKKERFSLILESASTNQTSMYLCASSLYGDTQYFGPGTRLTVL.

As for this clonotype: A far larger clone is only one base removed, so a read error is likely. The V call is TRBV7-2, the J call TRBJ2-5; 8 nucleotides line up with TRBD1. The J call may be mistaken, given a closer DNA end match to TRBJ2-1. Germline CDR1 is SGHTA and CDR2 is FQGNSA. This CDR3 spans 15 amino acids. DNA for the CDR3: TGTGCCAGCAGCAAAGGGACAGGAATGAGAAATAAGCAGTTCTTC. Protein: CASSKGTGMRNKQFF.

This clonotype was picked up a small number of times. The chain couples TRBV6-1 to TRBJ2-1; TRBD2 aligns across 10 bases. CDR1 and CDR2 (germline): MNHNS, SASEGT. Trimming at V came to 4 bases and at J to 6 bases, leaving 3 bases not matched to a gene. The CDR3 loop spans 14 amino acids. CDR3 nucleotides: TGTGCCAGCAGTGTAGCGGGAGGCGTCAATGAGCAGTTCTTC. It encodes CASSVAGGVNEQFF.

This clonotype was picked up many times. The chain carries TRBV7-3 and TRBJ2-1; 10 nucleotides agree with TRBD1. This CDR3 comprises 15 residues. Germline trimming cut 2 bases from V and 5 bases from J; bases unmatched to any gene: 3. Per germline, CDR1 SGHTA and CDR2 FQGTGA. The CDR3 nucleotides are TGTGCCAGCAGCTTAGGGACAGGGGTCCACAATGAGCAGTTCTTC. Translated: CASSLGTGVHNEQFF.

This clonotype was observed at least ten times. The CDR3 reads CSASDGQGTYEQYF. CDR3 nucleotides: TGCAGTGCTAGTGATGGACAGGGTACCTACGAGCAGTACTTC. The chain is built from TRBV20-1 and TRBJ2-7; 8 bases are a match to TRBD1. The J segment lost 2 bases and the V segment lost 3 bases, leaving 6 bases of the junction unmatched. In germline, CDR1 is DFQATT, CDR2 SNEGSKA (reference sequence). CDR3 length: 14 amino acids.

Ten or more counts support this clonotype. The chain carries TRBV7-8 and TRBJ2-3; D is ambiguous. V lost 2 bases to trimming and J lost 1 base, with 10 bases between them. The CDR3 is made up of 15 amino acids. Per the germline V gene, CDR1 is SGHVS and CDR2 is FQNEAQ. The CDR3 loop reads CASSLIGWRTDTQYF. CDR3 nucleotide sequence: TGTGCCAGCAGCTTAATTGGGTGGCGCACAGATACGCAGTATTTT.

This clonotype occurred once. V and J are TRBV6-1 and TRBJ2-7; TRBD1 matches at 8 bases. This CDR3 contains 15 residues. The V gene's germline CDR1 is MNHNS and CDR2 SASEGT. J lost 1 base, V lost 9 bases, and 11 bases had no gene match. The CDR3 reads CASKFGTGESYEQYF. CDR3 nucleotide sequence: TGTGCCAGTAAATTCGGGACAGGCGAGTCCTACGAGCAGTACTTC.

This clonotype was recorded at least ten times. V usage is TRBV6-2 or TRBV6-3 and J usage is TRBJ2-1; a possible D gene is TRBD2 (6 bases). The V gene lost 4 bases and the J gene lost 10 bases, with 11 bases spanning the gap. Germline V gene data show CDR1 as MNHEY and CDR2 as SVGEGT. The CDR3 runs 12 residues. The CDR3 region has the DNA TGTGCCAGCAGTTTTGACCGGGGGGAGCAGTTCTTC. Translation: CASSFDRGEQFF.

This clonotype was counted at least ten times. This chain uses TRBV12-3 or TRBV12-4 with TRBJ2-5; 9 nucleotides align to TRBD2. V was pared by 6 bases and J by 0 bases, with 11 bases of the junction left unmatched. The length of the CDR3 is 17 residues. CDR3 nucleotide sequence: TGTGCCAGCAGCTACCCTAGCGGGGACAAGTACCAAGAGACCCAGTACTTC. Protein product: CASSYPSGDKYQETQYF.

This clonotype was detected many times. The chain recombines TRBV3-1 with TRBJ2-3, with D perhaps TRBD1 (6 bases). Germline-derived CDR1 and CDR2 are LGHDT and YNNKEL (reference sequence). This CDR3 comprises 15 residues. Trimming removed 6 bases from V and 2 bases from J, with 15 bases in between. The chain's CDR3 is CASSLTGWDTDTQYF. The CDR3 DNA sequence: TGTGCCAGCAGTCTTACAGGGTGGGACACAGATACGCAGTATTTT.

Concerning this clonotype itself: A far larger clone is one nucleotide away, so this likely arose from a read error. The chain is built from TRBV11-2 and TRBJ2-1, with D uncertain. The J call may be wrong; the DNA end is better matched by TRBJ2-5. Germline CDR1 reads SGHAT; CDR2 reads FQNNGV. The CDR3 length is 14 residues. The DNA for the CDR3 is TGTGCCAGCAGCTTAGATAGTCTGAGGGAGACCCAGTACTTC. It encodes CASSLDSLRETQYF.